A selection of T cell receptor beta chains follows, all from one sample in a study of OX40 agonist ivuxolimab in advanced cancers. Produced via immunoSEQ multiplex PCR; TCRdb's table is partial and in-frame only. Of around 86,000 clones listed, around four fifths are singletons. Material: CD4+ or CD8+ T cells sorted from blood, obtained in a trial of the OX40 agonist ivuxolimab. These receptors were obtained from an adult with an advanced solid tumor such as melanoma, head and neck, liver or kidney cancer. Each CDR3 is given with its conserved first and last residue. D genes are given only for firm matches. Not all rows give a size; the values are once, few, many and, for expanded clones, a class.

DNA,CDR3,J,size,V,D
TGTGCCAGCAGTGAAGGTTTGAGGACAGGGCAAGAGACCCAGTACTTC,CASSEGLRTGQETQYF,TRBJ2-5,few,TRBV6-1,TRBD1
TGTGCCAGCAGCGAAAGACAGGGCGGGAACACCGGGGAGCTGTTTTTT,CASSERQGGNTGELFF,TRBJ2-2,NA,TRBV7-2,TRBD1
TGTGCCAGCAGCGTAGGACCCCGCAGGGACCTAGCATATGGCTACACCTTC,CASSVGPRRDLAYGYTF,TRBJ1-2,once,TRBV9,NA
TGTGCCAGCAGCCCCCGTACTAGCGGCACTGAAGCTTTCTTT,CASSPRTSGTEAFF,TRBJ1-1,NA,TRBV9,NA
TGTGCCAGCAGAAAGACAGTTCTTAGCAATCAGCCCCAGCATTTT,CASRKTVLSNQPQHF,TRBJ1-5,NA,TRBV27,NA
TGTGCCACCAGCAGAGACAACAGGGGGGATACTGAAGCTTTCTTT,CATSRDNRGDTEAFF,TRBJ1-1,NA,TRBV15,TRBD1
TGTGCCAGCTCACCACCCCTTGTCCAAGACACCGGGGAGCTGTTTTTT,CASSPPLVQDTGELFF,TRBJ2-2,NA,TRBV18,NA
TGTGCCAGCAGCGCGCACAGTGGGGTCATCCCAGATACGCAGTATTTT,CASSAHSGVIPDTQYF,TRBJ2-3,NA,TRBV7-2,NA
TGTGCCAGCAGTTACTCGAGACTTAATAATTCACCCCTCCACTTT,CASSYSRLNNSPLHF,TRBJ1-6,NA,TRBV6-6,NA
TGTGCCAGCAGCTTGCAAAGAGGGGGCGATAAGAACACTGAAGCTTTCTTT,CASSLQRGGDKNTEAFF,TRBJ1-1,NA,TRBV11-2,TRBD1
TGTGCCAGCAGCCTCACGGGGGCCGGCGGGGAGACCCAGTACTTC,CASSLTGAGGETQYF,TRBJ2-5,NA,TRBV4-2,NA
TGTGCCGTAACCGGGACAGGGAACACCGGGGAGCTGTTTTTT,CAVTGTGNTGELFF,TRBJ2-2,NA,TRBV10-3,TRBD1
TGTGCCAGCAGCTTAGTAGGGCCCCAAGAGACCCAGTACTTC,CASSLVGPQETQYF,TRBJ2-5,NA,TRBV11-2,NA
TGTGCCAGTATCAATAGGGAGGCTAACTATGGCTACACCTTC,CASINREANYGYTF,TRBJ1-2,NA,TRBV19,NA
TGTGCCTGGAATGAAAAGGGACTAGCGGGGGTCGGGGAGCTGTTTTTT,CAWNEKGLAGVGELFF,TRBJ2-2,once,TRBV30,TRBD2
TGTGCCAGCAGCGTAGGCCAGGGAAACGGGGAGCTGTTTTTT,CASSVGQGNGELFF,TRBJ2-2,few,TRBV9,NA
TGTGCCATCAGGAGGGAAGGGGGCACTGAAGCTTTCTTT,CAIRREGGTEAFF,TRBJ1-1,NA,TRBV10-3,NA
TGCAGTGCTAGGTCGGGGGACGAGCAGTACTTC,CSARSGDEQYF,TRBJ2-7,NA,TRBV20-1,NA
TGTGCCAGCAGTCGCGACAGAAATAATTCACCCCTCCACTTT,CASSRDRNNSPLHF,TRBJ1-6,few,TRBV6-6,NA
TGTGCCAGCAGCCTAACCGGGGAGCTGTTTTTT,CASSLTGELFF,TRBJ2-2,NA,TRBV7-3,NA